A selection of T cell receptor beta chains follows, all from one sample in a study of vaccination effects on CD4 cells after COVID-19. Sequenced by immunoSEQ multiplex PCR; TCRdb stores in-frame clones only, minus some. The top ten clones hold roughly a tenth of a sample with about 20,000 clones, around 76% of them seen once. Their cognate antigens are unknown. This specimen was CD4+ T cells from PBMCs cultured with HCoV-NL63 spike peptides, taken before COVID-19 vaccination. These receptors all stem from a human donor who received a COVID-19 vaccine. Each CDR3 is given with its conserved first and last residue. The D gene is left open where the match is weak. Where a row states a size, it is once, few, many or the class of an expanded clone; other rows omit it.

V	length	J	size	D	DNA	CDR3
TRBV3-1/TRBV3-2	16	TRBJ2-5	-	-	TGTGCCAGCAGCCAGGCCGGACAGAGCTTGGGGGAGACCCAGTACTTC	CASSQAGQSLGETQYF
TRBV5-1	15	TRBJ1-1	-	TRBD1	TGCGCCAGCAGCCCCGGGGACAGGGTTAACACTGAAGCTTTCTTT	CASSPGDRVNTEAFF
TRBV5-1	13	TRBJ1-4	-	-	TGCGCCAGCAGCTTGGTGGCTAATGAAAAACTGTTTTTT	CASSLVANEKLFF
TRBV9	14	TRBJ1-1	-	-	TGTGCCAGCAGCGTAGACCTAATGAACACTGAAGCTTTCTTT	CASSVDLMNTEAFF
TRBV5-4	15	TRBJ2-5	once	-	TGTGCCAGCAGCTTGAGGGACCTAACGAAGGAGACCCAGTACTTC	CASSLRDLTKETQYF
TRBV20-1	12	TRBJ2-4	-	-	TGCAGTGCTAGTCGCGCGGAAAACATTCAGTACTTC	CSASRAENIQYF
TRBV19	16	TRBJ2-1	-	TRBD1	TGTGCCAGTAGTATGTACGGGACAGGGTATATTGATGAGCAGTTCTTC	CASSMYGTGYIDEQFF
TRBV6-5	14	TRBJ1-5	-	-	TGTGCCAGCACTAGACAGCCTCGGGGTCAGCCCCAGCATTTT	CASTRQPRGQPQHF
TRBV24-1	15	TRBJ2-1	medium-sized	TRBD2	TGTGCCACCAGTCGGGGGGGCCGAGACTACAATGAGCAGTTCTTC	CATSRGGRDYNEQFF
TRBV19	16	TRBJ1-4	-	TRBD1	TGTGCCAGTAGTATGGGCCCGGGACAGTCTAATGAAAAACTGTTTTTT	CASSMGPGQSNEKLFF
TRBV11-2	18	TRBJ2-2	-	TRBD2	TGTGCCAGCAGCCCGCCGGGACTAGCGGGGGGGTGGACCGGGGAGCTGTTTTTT	CASSPPGLAGGWTGELFF
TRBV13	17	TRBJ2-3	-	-	TGTGCCAGCAGCCCGTGGGTATGGGGGGAGAGCACAGATACGCAGTATTTT	CASSPWVWGESTDTQYF
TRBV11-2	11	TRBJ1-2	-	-	TGTGCCAGCAGCTTCGGTTTTGGCTACACCTTC	CASSFGFGYTF
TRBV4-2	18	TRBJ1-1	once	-	TGTGCCAGCAGCCAAGTCGGACAGATGGGTTGGGGGAACACTGAAGCTTTCTTT	CASSQVGQMGWGNTEAFF
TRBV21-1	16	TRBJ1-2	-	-	TGTGCCAGCAGCAAAGCCACGGGACACTCCCGACCAGGCTACACCTTC	CASSKATGHSRPGYTF
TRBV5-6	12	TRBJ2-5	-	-	TGTGCCAGCAGCTCCCGAGTTGAGACCCAGTACTTC	CASSSRVETQYF
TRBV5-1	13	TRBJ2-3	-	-	TGCGCCAGCAGCTTGGGGGCACCAGATACGCAGTATTTT	CASSLGAPDTQYF
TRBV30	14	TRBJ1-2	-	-	TGTGCCTGGAGTGTACTCGGCGGGATCCATGGCTACACCTTC	CAWSVLGGIHGYTF
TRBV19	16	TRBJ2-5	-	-	TGTGCCAGTAGTGTTATCAGGGACATCTCAGGGGAGACCCAGTACTTC	CASSVIRDISGETQYF
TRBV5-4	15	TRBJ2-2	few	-	TGTGCCAGCAGCCAACCGACCGATTCCACCGGGGAGCTGTTTTTT	CASSQPTDSTGELFF
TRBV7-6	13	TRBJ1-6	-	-	TGTGCCAGCAGCCCACAGGCCAGGTCACCCCTCCACTTT	CASSPQARSPLHF
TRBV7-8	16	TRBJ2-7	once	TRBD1	TGTGCCAGCAGCTCACGAGGACAGGGCGCTTCCTACGAGCAGTACTTC	CASSSRGQGASYEQYF
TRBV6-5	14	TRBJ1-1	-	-	TGTGCCAGCAGTTCCGGGGGGGAGGTCACTGAAGCTTTCTTT	CASSSGGEVTEAFF
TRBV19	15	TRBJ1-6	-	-	TGTGCCAGTATGCCGGAGAGCTCCTATAATTCACCCCTCCACTTT	CASMPESSYNSPLHF
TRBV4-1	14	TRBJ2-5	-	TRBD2	TGCGCCAGCAGCCATAGCGGGGGGGAGGAGACCCAGTACTTC	CASSHSGGEETQYF
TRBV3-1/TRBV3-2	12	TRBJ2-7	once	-	TGTGCCAGCAGCCTCGGCGGCTACGAGCAGTACTTC	CASSLGGYEQYF
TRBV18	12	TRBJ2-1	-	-	TGTGCCAGCTCAACCGACAGCAATGAGCAGTTCTTC	CASSTDSNEQFF
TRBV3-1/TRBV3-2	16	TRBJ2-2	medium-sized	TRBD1	TGTGCCAGCAGCCAAACAGGGGGCGTTAGGACCGGGGAGCTGTTTTTT	CASSQTGGVRTGELFF
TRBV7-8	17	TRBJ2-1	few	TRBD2	TGTGCCAGCAGCTCGAGCCAGGGAGGGATAACCTACAATGAGCAGTTCTTC	CASSSSQGGITYNEQFF
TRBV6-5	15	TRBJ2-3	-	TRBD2	TGTGCCAGCAGTCCTCTAGCGGGAGGGCCAGATACGCAGTATTTT	CASSPLAGGPDTQYF
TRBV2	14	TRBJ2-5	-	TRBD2	TGTGCCAGCGTACTAGGACTAGCACAAGAGACCCAGTACTTC	CASVLGLAQETQYF
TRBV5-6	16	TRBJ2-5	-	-	TGTGCCAGCAGCTTATTTAGAAGGGGCTACCAAGAGACCCAGTACTTC	CASSLFRRGYQETQYF
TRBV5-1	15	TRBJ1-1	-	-	TGCGCCAGCAGCTTGAGTTCGGGGTTTACCACTGAAGCTTTCTTT	CASSLSSGFTTEAFF
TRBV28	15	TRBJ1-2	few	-	TGTGCCAGCAGTGCCCGTCGACAGAGAACCTATGGCTACACCTTC	CASSARRQRTYGYTF
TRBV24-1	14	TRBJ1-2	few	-	TGTGCCACCAGTGATGTTAGAAACCCCTATGGCTACACCTTC	CATSDVRNPYGYTF
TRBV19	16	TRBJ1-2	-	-	TGTGCCAGTCGACTTGAACTGACCGGAGCTAACTATGGCTACACCTTC	CASRLELTGANYGYTF
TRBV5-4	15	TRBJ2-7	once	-	TGTGCCAGCAGCCCGGATCTTACTAGCTCCTACGAGCAGTACTTC	CASSPDLTSSYEQYF
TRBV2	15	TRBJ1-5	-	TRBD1	TGTGCCAGCAGTGATAGGACAGGGGGGAATCAGCCCCAGCATTTT	CASSDRTGGNQPQHF
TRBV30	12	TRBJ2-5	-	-	TGTGCCTGGAACAAAATACAAGAGACCCAGTACTTC	CAWNKIQETQYF
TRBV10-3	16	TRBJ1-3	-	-	TGTGCCATCAGTGCCCACTTACAGGGAGCTGGAAACACCATATATTTT	CAISAHLQGAGNTIYF
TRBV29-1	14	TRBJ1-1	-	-	TGCAGCGTTGAAGGACGGCAGGGTGGCACTGAAGCTTTCTTT	CSVEGRQGGTEAFF
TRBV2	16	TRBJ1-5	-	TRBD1	TGTGCCAGCAGTCCTGGGACAGGGATGAGCAATCAGCCCCAGCATTTT	CASSPGTGMSNQPQHF
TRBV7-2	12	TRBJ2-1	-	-	TGTGCCAGCAGCTTAGATATGAATGAGCAGTTCTTC	CASSLDMNEQFF
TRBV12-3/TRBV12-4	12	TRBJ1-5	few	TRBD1	TGTGCCAGCAGGACAGGGTCTCAGCCCCAGCATTTT	CASRTGSQPQHF
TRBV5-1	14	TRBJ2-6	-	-	TGCGCCAGCAAAATAGGGACTGGGGCCAACGTCCTGACTTTC	CASKIGTGANVLTF
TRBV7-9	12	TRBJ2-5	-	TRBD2	TGTGCCAGCAGCTGGGGGGGAGAGACCCAGTACTTC	CASSWGGETQYF
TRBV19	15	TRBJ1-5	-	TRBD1	TGTGCCAGTTCCCAGGTGGGGGACAGAAATCAGCCCCAGCATTTT	CASSQVGDRNQPQHF